Listed here is a single T cell receptor (beta chain). Its antigen is as yet unknown. The entry originates in a study of post-analysis software for immune sequencing data. Background on the study: As for disease course, relapsing-remitting, secondary progressive and progressive-relapsing multiple sclerosis were all included.

Each TCR beta cDNA library carried unique molecular identifiers. Out of roughly 0.95 to 10 million T cells, a few hundred thousand cDNA molecules were generated. TCRdb analysed the PCR reads with MiXCR anew, one entry per CDR3 protein. The sample yields roughly 670,000 distinct CDR3 sequences, about 60% seen once. Study-wide points: Significantly decreased normalized Chao1 diversity was recorded for multiple sclerosis patients relative to controls.

This clonotype originated in a girl under 10 years old with multiple sclerosis. Input material: blood.

Here the CDR3 reads CASPPVGQLHNEQFF. The CDR3 DNA is TGTGCCAGCCCTCCCGTCGGGCAGCTCCACAATGAGCAGTTCTTC. This chain links TRBV12-3 or TRBV12-4 with TRBJ2-1; D remains ambiguous. This CDR3 has 15 residues. Between the trimmed V and J ends, which lost 8 bases and 5 bases, there was a span of 19 bases.